Below, one T cell receptor (beta chain) is given with its context. Using immunoSEQ multiplex PCR, the repertoire was profiled, and TCRdb retains in-frame clones only, with some absent. The data show 30,000 to 40,000 clones, with about 85% seen just once and 4.8% held by the top ten. The data derive from a study of blood T cell repertoires in COVID-19. CDR1 is SGHNT and CDR2 is YENEEA in the germline V gene. V gave up 5 bases and J gave up 0 bases, with 13 bases separating them. The CDR3 consists of 15 residues. The V call is TRBV11-3, the J call TRBJ1-1; unclear D gene. Sequences were obtained from peripheral blood. The receptor comes from a man aged 45 to 65 with active COVID-19. The CDR3 DNA reads as TGTGCCAGCAGCCCTAAAATCGGTTTGAACACTGAAGCTTTCTTT. Its translation: CASSPKIGLNTEAFF. Based on the CDR3 plus reference TRBV11-3 and TRBJ1-1, the full variable domain is EAGVVQSPRYKIIEKKQPVAFWCNPISGHNTLYWYLQNLGQGPELLIRYENEEAVDDSQLPKDRFSAERLKGVDSTLKIQPAELGDSAVYLCASSPKIGLNTEAFFGQGTRLTVV.